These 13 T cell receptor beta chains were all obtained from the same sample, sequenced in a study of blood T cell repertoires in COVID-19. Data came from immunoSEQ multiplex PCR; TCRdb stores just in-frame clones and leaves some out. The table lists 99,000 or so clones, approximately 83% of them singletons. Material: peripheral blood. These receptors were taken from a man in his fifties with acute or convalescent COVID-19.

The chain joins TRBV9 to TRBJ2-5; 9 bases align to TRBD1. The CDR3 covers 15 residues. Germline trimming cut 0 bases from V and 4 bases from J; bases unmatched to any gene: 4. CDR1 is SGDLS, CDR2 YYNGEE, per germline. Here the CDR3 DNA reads TGTGCCAGCAGCGTAGTACAGGGGGCCCGAGAGACCCAGTACTTC. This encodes CASSVVQGARETQYF. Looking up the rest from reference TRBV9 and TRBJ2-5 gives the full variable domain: DSGVTQTPKHLITATGQRVTLRCSPRSGDLSVYWYQQSLDQGLQFLIQYYNGEERAKGNILERFSAQQFPDLHSELNLSSLELGDSALYFCASSVVQGARETQYFGPGTRLLVL.

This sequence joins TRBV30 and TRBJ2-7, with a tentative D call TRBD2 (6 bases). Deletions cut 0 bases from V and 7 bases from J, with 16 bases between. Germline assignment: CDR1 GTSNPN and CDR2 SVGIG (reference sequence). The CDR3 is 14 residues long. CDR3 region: CAWSVGGTSTEQYF. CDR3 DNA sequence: TGTGCCTGGAGTGTGGGGGGTACTTCCACGGAGCAGTACTTC.

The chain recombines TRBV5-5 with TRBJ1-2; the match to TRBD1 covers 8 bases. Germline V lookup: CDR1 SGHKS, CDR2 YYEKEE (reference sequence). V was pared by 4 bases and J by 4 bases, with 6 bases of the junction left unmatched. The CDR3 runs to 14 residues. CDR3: CASSRPGGVYGYTF. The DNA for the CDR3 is TGTGCCAGCAGCCGCCCAGGGGGCGTCTATGGCTACACCTTC.

The CDR3 DNA reads as TGTGCCAGCAAGCCGGAGTACTCTAACTATGGCTACACCTTC. It specifies CASKPEYSNYGYTF. The chain links TRBV6-5 to TRBJ1-2; D unresolved. The CDR3 loop spans 14 amino acids. Germline lookup yields CDR1 MNHEY and CDR2 SVGAGI. V was cut by 7 bases and J by 0 bases, with 12 bases left in between.

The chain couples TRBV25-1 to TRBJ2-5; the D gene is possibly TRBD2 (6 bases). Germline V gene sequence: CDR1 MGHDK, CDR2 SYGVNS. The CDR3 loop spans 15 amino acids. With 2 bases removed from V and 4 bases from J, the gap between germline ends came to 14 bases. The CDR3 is CASSEDGSGLETQYF. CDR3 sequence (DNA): TGTGCCAGCAGTGAAGATGGTAGCGGTTTAGAGACCCAGTACTTC.

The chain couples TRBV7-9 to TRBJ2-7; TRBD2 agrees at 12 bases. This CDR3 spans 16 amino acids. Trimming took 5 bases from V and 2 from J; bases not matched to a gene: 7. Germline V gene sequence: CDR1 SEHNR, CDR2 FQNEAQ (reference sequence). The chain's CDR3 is CASSPRLAGAPYEQYF. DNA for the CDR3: TGTGCCAGCAGCCCTCGACTAGCGGGGGCACCCTACGAGCAGTACTTC.

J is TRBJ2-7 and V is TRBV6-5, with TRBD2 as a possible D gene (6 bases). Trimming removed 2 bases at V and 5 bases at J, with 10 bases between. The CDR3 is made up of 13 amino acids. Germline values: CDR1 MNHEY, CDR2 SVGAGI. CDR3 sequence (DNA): TGTGCCAGCAGTTACGGCACGGGGGACGAGCAGTACTTC. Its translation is CASSYGTGDEQYF.

CDR3 protein: CASSLVVGSGRDEQFF. The CDR3 nucleotides are TGTGCCAGCAGCTTGGTAGTCGGTAGCGGGAGAGATGAGCAGTTCTTC. The chain links TRBV5-4 to TRBJ2-1; 9 bases are shared with TRBD2. J gave up 8 bases and V 0 bases, and 9 bases lay outside the gene matches. The germline CDR1 and CDR2 sequences are SGHNT and YYREEE (reference sequence). CDR3 length equals 16 residues.

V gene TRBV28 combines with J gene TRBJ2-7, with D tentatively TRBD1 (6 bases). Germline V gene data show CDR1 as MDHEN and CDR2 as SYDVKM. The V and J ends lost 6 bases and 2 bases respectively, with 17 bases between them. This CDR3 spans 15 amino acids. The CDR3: CASRSYRDKAYEQYF. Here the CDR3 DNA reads TGTGCCAGCAGATCCTACCGGGACAAAGCCTACGAGCAGTACTTC.

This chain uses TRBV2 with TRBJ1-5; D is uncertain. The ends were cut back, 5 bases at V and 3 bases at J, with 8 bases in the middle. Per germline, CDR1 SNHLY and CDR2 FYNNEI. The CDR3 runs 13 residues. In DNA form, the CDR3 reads TGTGCCAGCAGTCTTACGGTCAATCAGCCCCAGCATTTT. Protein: CASSLTVNQPQHF.

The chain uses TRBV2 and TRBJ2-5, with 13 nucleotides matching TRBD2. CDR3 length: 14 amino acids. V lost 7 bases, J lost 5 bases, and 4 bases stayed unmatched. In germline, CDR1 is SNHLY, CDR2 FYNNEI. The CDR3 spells CASNPTSGGETQYF. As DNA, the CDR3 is TGTGCCAGCAACCCGACTAGCGGGGGGGAGACCCAGTACTTC.

CDR3 sequence reads: CASSQAVSGSSYNEQFF. The CDR3 coding sequence is TGTGCCAGCAGCCAAGCCGTTAGCGGGAGCTCCTACAATGAGCAGTTCTTC. This sequence joins TRBV3-1 (or the pseudogene TRBV3-2) and TRBJ2-1, with 9 bases fitting TRBD2. This CDR3 comprises 17 residues. Germline trimming cut 1 base from V and 0 bases from J; bases unmatched to any gene: 4. Looked up from germline, CDR1 is LGHDT and CDR2 is YNNKEL (reference sequence).

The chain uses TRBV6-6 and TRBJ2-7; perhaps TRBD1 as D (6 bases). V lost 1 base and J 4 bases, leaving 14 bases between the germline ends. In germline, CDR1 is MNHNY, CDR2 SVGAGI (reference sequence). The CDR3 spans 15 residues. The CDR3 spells CASSYFRQGLYEQYF. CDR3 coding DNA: TGTGCCAGCAGTTACTTCCGGCAGGGGCTGTACGAGCAGTACTTC.